One and the same sample provided the 17 T cell receptor beta chains below, sequenced in a study of blood T cell repertoires in COVID-19. Using immunoSEQ multiplex PCR, the repertoire was profiled, and TCRdb retains in-frame clones only, with some absent. The table has 140,000 to 150,000 clones, about 88% seen once. Material for sequencing was peripheral blood. The receptors here all came from a human donor with acute or convalescent COVID-19. The donor label of this sample is uncertain.

This chain uses TRBV29-1 with TRBJ2-1; weak D call: TRBD1 (5 bases). Germline V gene sequence: CDR1 SQVTM, CDR2 ANQGSEA. V lost 2 bases and J 7 bases, leaving 30 bases between the germline ends. The CDR3 has 19 amino acids. CDR3 residues: CSVEKGKTVGGLKGNEQFF. CDR3 DNA sequence: TGCAGCGTTGAAAAGGGGAAAACGGTGGGCGGCCTAAAGGGTAATGAGCAGTTCTTC.

The chain couples TRBV5-1 to TRBJ2-1, with 10 nucleotides matching TRBD2. Germline V gives CDR1 SGHRS, CDR2 YFSETQ. With 4 bases clipped from V and 8 bases from J, the junction kept 9 bases outside the gene matches. CDR3 length: 15 residues. For the CDR3, the DNA is TGCGCCAGCAGCGCCTCTAGCGGGAGTGTATATGAGCAGTTCTTC. Its translation is CASSASSGSVYEQFF. The variable domain in full, completed from reference TRBV5-1 and TRBJ2-1, reads KAGVTQTPRYLIKTRGQQVTLSCSPISGHRSVSWYQQTPGQGLQFLFEYFSETQRNKGNFPGRFSGRQFSNSRSEMNVSTLELGDSALYLCASSASSGSVYEQFFGPGTRLTVL.

The sample holds a few counts of this clone. The V and J genes are TRBV3-1 (or the pseudogene TRBV3-2) and TRBJ1-1; D ambiguous. Trimming removed 0 bases from V and 3 bases from J, with 11 bases in between. The germline gives CDR1 LGHDT, CDR2 YNNKEL (reference sequence). CDR3 size: 15 residues. CDR3 nucleotides: TGTGCCAGCAGCCAAGATCCTGGAGGGCACACTGAAGCTTTCTTT. Translated: CASSQDPGGHTEAFF.

The chain employs TRBV7-9 and TRBJ2-1; TRBD2 agrees at 9 bases. There are 17 residues in the CDR3. Per the germline V gene, CDR1 is SEHNR and CDR2 is FQNEAQ (reference sequence). V dropped 4 bases and J dropped 6; count of bases not matched to a gene: 13. CDR3 in DNA: TGTGCCAGCAGCTCCCCTCTAGCTGGCGGGAGGGCCAATGAGCAGTTCTTC. The encoded protein is CASSSPLAGGRANEQFF.

For the CDR3, the DNA is TGTGCCAGCAGCGCCGGGACAGTGAACACCGGGGAGCTGTTTTTT. Its translation: CASSAGTVNTGELFF. The rearrangement links TRBV9 to TRBJ2-2, with 7 positions matching TRBD1. The CDR3 totals 15 residues. CDR1 SGDLS and CDR2 YYNGEE come from the germline V gene. V lost 3 bases, J lost 1 base, and 3 bases stayed unmatched.

The gene calls are TRBV6-5 and TRBJ1-2, with D maybe TRBD1 (6 bases). There are 14 residues in the CDR3. V was shortened by 5 bases and J by 8 bases, with 18 bases between the two germline ends. CDR1 is MNHEY and CDR2 is SVGAGI in the germline V gene. The CDR3 coding sequence is TGTGCCAGCAGTCCCCCCGGCAGGGGAGACGGCTACACCTTC. Protein: CASSPPGRGDGYTF.

For the CDR3, the DNA is TGTGCCAGCAGTTACTCACAGGCGAACACTGAAGCTTTCTTT. It translates to CASSYSQANTEAFF. V gene TRBV6-5 combines with J gene TRBJ1-1; possibly TRBD1 for D (5 bases). The CDR3 length is 14 residues. Germline V gene lookup returns CDR1 MNHEY and CDR2 SVGAGI. Trimming left V 0 bases short and J 1 base short, with 6 bases between.

V is TRBV3-1 (or the pseudogene TRBV3-2) and J is TRBJ1-4; D is possibly TRBD1 (6 bases). There are 15 residues in the CDR3. Deletions cut 3 bases from V and 8 bases from J, with 16 bases between. CDR1 and CDR2 from the germline V gene are LGHDT and YNNKEL (reference sequence). The chain's CDR3 is CASSQAQGRREKLFF. CDR3 in DNA: TGTGCCAGCAGCCAGGCACAGGGTCGAAGAGAAAAACTGTTTTTT.

The V gene is TRBV15, the J gene TRBJ1-5; weak D call: TRBD1 (6 bases). The V end was cut by 3 bases, the J end by 4 bases, with 10 bases between. The germline gives CDR1 LNHNV, CDR2 YYDKDF (reference sequence). The CDR3 covers 14 residues. In nucleotides, the CDR3 is TGTGCCACCAGCAGGGGGACACTTAATCAGCCCCAGCATTTT. Its translation: CATSRGTLNQPQHF.

This clone was observed a few times. Written as DNA, the CDR3 is TGTGCCAGCAGTTACTTACAGAATCAGCCCCAGCATTTT. Encoded protein: CASSYLQNQPQHF. V is TRBV6-2 or TRBV6-3 and J is TRBJ1-5; no clear D. CDR1 is MNHEY, CDR2 SVGEGT, per germline. The CDR3 length is 13 residues. The V and J ends lost 1 base and 4 bases respectively, with 5 bases between them.

This chain links TRBV5-1 with TRBJ2-7; perhaps TRBD2 as D (7 bases). CDR1 and CDR2 from the germline V gene are SGHRS and YFSETQ. There are 16 residues in the CDR3. V dropped 0 bases and J dropped 2 bases, with 15 bases sitting between them. For the CDR3, the DNA is TGCGCCAGCAGCTTGGTAACGGGGGGCCAGACCTACGAGCAGTACTTC. Its protein is CASSLVTGGQTYEQYF. Combining the CDR3 with reference TRBV5-1 and TRBJ2-7 gives the whole variable domain KAGVTQTPRYLIKTRGQQVTLSCSPISGHRSVSWYQQTPGQGLQFLFEYFSETQRNKGNFPGRFSGRQFSNSRSEMNVSTLELGDSALYLCASSLVTGGQTYEQYFGPGTRLTVT.

The gene calls are TRBV5-6 and TRBJ2-4; 8 positions agree with TRBD1. J gave up 7 bases and V 4 bases, and 10 bases lay outside the gene matches. The CDR3 runs 15 residues. Germline assignment: CDR1 SGHDT and CDR2 YYEEEE. The DNA of the CDR3 is TGTGCCAGCAGCCAGGGCGGACAGGGATTGAACATTCAGTACTTC. Its protein product is CASSQGGQGLNIQYF.

This clone was recorded a few times. The chain couples TRBV29-1 to TRBJ2-5, with D unclear. CDR1 and CDR2 from the germline V gene are SQVTM and ANQGSEA. V was trimmed by 3 bases and J by 1 base, leaving 9 bases between them. The CDR3 runs to 13 residues. The CDR3 reads CSVDVGGQETQYF. The CDR3 nucleotides read TGCAGCGTTGATGTTGGCGGCCAAGAGACCCAGTACTTC.

The chain carries TRBV27 and TRBJ1-1, with D maybe TRBD1 (6 bases). The CDR3 spans 12 residues. The V and J ends lost 6 bases and 6 bases respectively, with 11 bases between them. Germline assignment: CDR1 MNHEY and CDR2 SMNVEV (reference sequence). CDR3 sequence: CASSSRTAEAFF. Written as DNA, the CDR3 is TGTGCCAGCAGCTCAAGGACAGCTGAAGCTTTCTTT.

This clone was detected a few times. This chain connects TRBV19 to TRBJ1-1; tentative D call: TRBD1 (6 bases). The germline V gene has CDR1 LNHDA and CDR2 SQIVND (reference sequence). CDR3 length equals 13 residues. Trimming removed 7 bases at V and 4 bases at J, with 13 bases between. CDR3 amino acids: CASIARTATEAFF. Here the CDR3 DNA reads TGTGCCAGTATCGCTAGGACAGCCACTGAAGCTTTCTTT.

The table lists this clone with a few counts. The CDR3 nucleotides are TGTGCCATCAGTGAGACAGCCGGCACTGAAGCTTTCTTT. Protein sequence: CAISETAGTEAFF. This sequence joins TRBV10-3 and TRBJ1-1; D gene ambiguous. The CDR3 length is 13 residues. The germline V gene encodes CDR1 ENHRY and CDR2 SYGVKD. With 2 bases removed from V and 4 bases from J, the gap between germline ends came to 8 bases.

This chain joins TRBV9 and TRBJ1-2; no definite D call. The CDR3 spans 12 residues. From germline, CDR1 is SGDLS and CDR2 YYNGEE. Trimming pared 2 bases from V and 2 bases from J, leaving 4 bases between. CDR3 amino acids: CASSVPNYGYTF. DNA of the CDR3: TGTGCCAGCAGCGTCCCAAACTATGGCTACACCTTC.